The clone carrying this TCR beta chain was seen once. The entry originates in a study of blood T cell repertoires in COVID-19. Study summary: COVID-19 samples, acute and convalescent, were from the United States, Italy and Spain. The cDNA or gDNA used as material had been derived from T cells, B-cell-depleted T cells, or PBMCs.

The CDR3 is 17 amino acids. CDR1 and CDR2 from the germline V gene are SGHRS and YFSETQ. Trimming pared 4 bases from V and 2 bases from J, leaving 20 bases between. In the authors' methods: Estimated nucleated cell counts came from reference gene primer amplification. Assay used: immunoSEQ multiplex PCR; TCRdb lists only in-frame clones, some missing. The V and J calls and clone size come from that table; D and trimming were worked out from the DNA. The sample holds roughly 270,000 clones; roughly 85% are singletons and the top ten take less than 6.5%. The sequenced material came from peripheral blood. The clonotype originates from a man aged 45 to 65 with active or convalescent COVID-19. The J gene is TRBJ2-3, the V gene TRBV5-1; TRBD2 might be the D (5 bases). This CDR3 is CASSPGSVGDLTDTQYF. The DNA of the CDR3 is TGCGCCAGCAGCCCAGGTAGTGTGGGAGACCTCACAGATACGCAGTATTTT.